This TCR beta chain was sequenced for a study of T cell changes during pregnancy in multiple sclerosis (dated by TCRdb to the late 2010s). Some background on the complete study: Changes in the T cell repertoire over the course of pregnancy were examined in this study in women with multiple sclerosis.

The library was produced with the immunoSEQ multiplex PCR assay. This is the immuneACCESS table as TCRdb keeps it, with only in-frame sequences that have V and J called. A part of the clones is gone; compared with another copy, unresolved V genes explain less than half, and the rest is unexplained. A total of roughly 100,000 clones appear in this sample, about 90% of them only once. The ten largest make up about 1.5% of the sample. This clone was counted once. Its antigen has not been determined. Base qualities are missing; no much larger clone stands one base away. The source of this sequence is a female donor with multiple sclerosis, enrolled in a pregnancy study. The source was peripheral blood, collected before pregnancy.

In nucleotides, the sequence is TGTGCCAGCAGTGAAGTAGCGGGAGGCTTAGAGACCCAGTACTTC. This yields the protein CASSEVAGGLETQYF. The chain joins TRBV6-1 to TRBJ2-5, with 10 bases matching TRBD2. CDR3 length: 15 amino acids, cysteine to phenylalanine. Only the CDR3 region is kept as DNA, spanning 45 bases read in frame from base 1. V has 1 base trimmed and J has 4 bases trimmed; junction bases matching no gene number 3. CDR1 and CDR2 (MNHNS, SASEGT) derive from the germline V gene.